This TCR beta chain was documented in a study of identical twins. General study points: Out-of-frame sharing of TCR alpha in monozygotic twins was underestimated by models.

The CDR3 consists of 15 residues. V was pared by 2 bases and J by 9 bases, with 18 bases between. Germline CDR1 reads SGHRS; CDR2 reads YFSETQ. TCRdb itself ran the 5' RACE reads through MiXCR, one entry per CDR3 protein. Of some 240,000 distinct CDR3 sequences listed, roughly a tenth were seen once; the top ten hold about 9.1%. In this sample, this clonotype turned up a few times. Its antigen is unidentified. The TCR comes from a man in his fifties or sixties in good health. This rearrangement joins TRBV5-1 to TRBJ2-1, with D tentatively TRBD1 or TRBD2 (6 bases each). Sequencing was done on a sample of memory T cells sorted from blood. CDR3 DNA sequence: TGCGCCAGCAGCTTTGGGGGGCGCCTTTGGAGTGAGCAGTTCTTC. Its translation is CASSFGGRLWSEQFF.